This T cell receptor beta chain is from a study of blood T cell repertoires in COVID-19. At the level of the study: Whether acute or convalescent, the COVID-19 samples came from the United States, Italy and Spain. Sources were T cells, B-cell-depleted T cells, or PBMCs; the material itself was cDNA or gDNA.

This clone was detected many times. Original processing notes: Quantification of nucleated cells was approximated via reference gene primer amplification. Profiled with immunoSEQ multiplex PCR; TCRdb holds only in-frame clones, not every one. That table is the source of V, J and clone size, and D and trimming were worked out from the DNA. In the table there are approximately 210,000 clones, about 86% of which are singletons. The CDR3 is 13 amino acids. CDR1 is SGHRS, CDR2 YFSETQ, per germline. V was shortened by 6 bases and J by 2 bases, with 11 bases between the two germline ends. The chain links TRBV5-1 to TRBJ1-1; D may be TRBD1 (6 bases). This receptor was obtained from a woman in her forties or fifties with acute or convalescent COVID-19. The sequenced sample was peripheral blood. CDR3 in amino acids: CASMTGLNTEAFF. Here the CDR3 DNA reads TGCGCCAGCATGACAGGCCTCAACACTGAAGCTTTCTTT.